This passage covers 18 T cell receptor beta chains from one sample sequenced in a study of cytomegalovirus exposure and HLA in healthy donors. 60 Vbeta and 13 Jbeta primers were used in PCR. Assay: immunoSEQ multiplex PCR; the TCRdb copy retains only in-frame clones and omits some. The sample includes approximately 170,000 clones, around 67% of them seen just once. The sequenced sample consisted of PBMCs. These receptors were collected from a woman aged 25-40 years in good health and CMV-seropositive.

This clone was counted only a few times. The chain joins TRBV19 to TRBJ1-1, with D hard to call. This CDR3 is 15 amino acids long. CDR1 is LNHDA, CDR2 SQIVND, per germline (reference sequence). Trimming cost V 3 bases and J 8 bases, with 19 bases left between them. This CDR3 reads CASSMSSSLLWEAFF. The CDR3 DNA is TGTGCCAGTAGTATGTCTTCCTCCCTTCTATGGGAAGCTTTCTTT.

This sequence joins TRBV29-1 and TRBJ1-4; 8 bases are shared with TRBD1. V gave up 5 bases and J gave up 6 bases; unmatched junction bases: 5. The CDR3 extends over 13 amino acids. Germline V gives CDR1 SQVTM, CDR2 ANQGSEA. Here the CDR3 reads CSVRQGADEKLFF. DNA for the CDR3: TGCAGCGTTCGGCAGGGGGCGGATGAAAAACTGTTTTTT.

The chain's CDR3 is CASRKWDSPQDTEAFF. For the CDR3, the DNA is TGTGCCAGCAGGAAATGGGACAGCCCTCAGGACACTGAAGCTTTCTTT. This chain connects TRBV6-6 to TRBJ1-1, with 7 bases lining up with TRBD1. After removal of 6 bases from V and 3 bases from J, the junction contained 13 bases not matched to a gene. The CDR3 length is 16 residues. Germline V gene lookup returns CDR1 MNHNY and CDR2 SVGAGI (reference sequence).

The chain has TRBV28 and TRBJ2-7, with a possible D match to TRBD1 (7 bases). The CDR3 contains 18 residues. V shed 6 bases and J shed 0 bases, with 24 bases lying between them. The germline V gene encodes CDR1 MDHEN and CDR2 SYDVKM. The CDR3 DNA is TGTGCCAGCAGCAAACCCAACTCCCAGGGGGGAAGCTCCTACGAGCAGTACTTC. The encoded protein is CASSKPNSQGGSSYEQYF.

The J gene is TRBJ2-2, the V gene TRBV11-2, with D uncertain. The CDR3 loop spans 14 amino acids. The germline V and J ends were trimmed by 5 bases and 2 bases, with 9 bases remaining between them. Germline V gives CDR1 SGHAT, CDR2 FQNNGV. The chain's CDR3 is CASSVTVNTGELFF. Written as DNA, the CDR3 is TGTGCCAGCAGCGTGACTGTAAACACCGGGGAGCTGTTTTTT.

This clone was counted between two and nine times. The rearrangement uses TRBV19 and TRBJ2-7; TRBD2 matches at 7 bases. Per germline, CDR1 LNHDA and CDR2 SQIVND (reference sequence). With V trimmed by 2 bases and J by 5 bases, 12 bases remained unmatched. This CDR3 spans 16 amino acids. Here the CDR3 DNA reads TGTGCCAGTAGTATATCGGGCGGGAGCTCTCCCGACGAGCAGTACTTC. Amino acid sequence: CASSISGGSSPDEQYF.

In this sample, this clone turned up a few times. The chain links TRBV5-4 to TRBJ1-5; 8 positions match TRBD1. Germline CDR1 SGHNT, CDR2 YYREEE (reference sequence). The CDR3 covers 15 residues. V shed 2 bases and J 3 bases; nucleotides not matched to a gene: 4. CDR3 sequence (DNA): TGTGCCAGCAGCTTACAGGGGGACCTCAATCAGCCCCAGCATTTT. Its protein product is CASSLQGDLNQPQHF.

The CDR3 sequence is CASSSSGATEAFF. For the CDR3, the DNA is TGTGCCAGCAGTTCGAGCGGGGCCACTGAAGCTTTCTTT. V usage is TRBV7-9 and J usage is TRBJ1-1, with a possible D match to TRBD1 (5 bases). V was shortened by 6 bases and J by 4 bases, with 12 bases between the two germline ends. CDR1 and CDR2 (germline): SEHNR, FQNEAQ (reference sequence). The CDR3 runs to 13 residues.

The CDR3 DNA follows: TGTGCCAGCAGCTTAGTATCCGGGGGAGGCGAGGGCTACACCTTC. Protein: CASSLVSGGGEGYTF. The chain has TRBV7-9 and TRBJ1-2; D is perhaps TRBD1 (5 bases). Between the trimmed V and J ends, which lost 1 base and 8 bases, there was a span of 17 bases. Germline lookup yields CDR1 SEHNR and CDR2 FQNEAQ (reference sequence). This CDR3 is 15 amino acids long.

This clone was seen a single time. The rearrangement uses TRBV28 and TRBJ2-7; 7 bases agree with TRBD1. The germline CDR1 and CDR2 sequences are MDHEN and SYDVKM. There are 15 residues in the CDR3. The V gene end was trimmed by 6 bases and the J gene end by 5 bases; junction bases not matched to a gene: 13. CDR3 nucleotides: TGTGCCAGCAGCCCAATAAGACTTCAGGGGGACGAGCAGTACTTC. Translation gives CASSPIRLQGDEQYF.

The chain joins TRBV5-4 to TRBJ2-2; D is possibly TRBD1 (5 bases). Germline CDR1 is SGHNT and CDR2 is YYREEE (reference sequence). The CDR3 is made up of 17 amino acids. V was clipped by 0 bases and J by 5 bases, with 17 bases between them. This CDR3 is CASSLGVGRESTGELFF. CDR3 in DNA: TGTGCCAGCAGCTTGGGAGTAGGCAGGGAAAGTACCGGGGAGCTGTTTTTT.

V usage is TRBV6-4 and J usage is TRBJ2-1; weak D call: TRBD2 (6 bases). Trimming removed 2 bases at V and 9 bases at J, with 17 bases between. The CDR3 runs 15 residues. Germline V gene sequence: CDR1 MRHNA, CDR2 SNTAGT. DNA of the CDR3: TGTGCCAGCAGTGACCAACCCTCGACTAGTTCTGAGCAGTTCTTC. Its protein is CASSDQPSTSSEQFF.

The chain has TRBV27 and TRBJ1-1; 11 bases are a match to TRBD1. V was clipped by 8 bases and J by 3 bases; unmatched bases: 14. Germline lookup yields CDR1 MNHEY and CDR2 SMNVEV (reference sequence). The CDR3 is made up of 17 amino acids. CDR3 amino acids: CASCGQGASGWDTEAFF. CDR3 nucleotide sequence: TGTGCCAGCTGTGGACAGGGGGCTTCGGGGTGGGACACTGAAGCTTTCTTT.

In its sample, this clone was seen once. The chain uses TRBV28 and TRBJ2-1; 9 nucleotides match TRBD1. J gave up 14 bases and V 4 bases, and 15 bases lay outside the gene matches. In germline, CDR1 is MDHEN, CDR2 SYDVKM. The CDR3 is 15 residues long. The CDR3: CASSSLGTGLEGEFF. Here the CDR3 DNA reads TGTGCCAGCAGTTCATTGGGGACAGGGTTGGAGGGGGAGTTCTTC.

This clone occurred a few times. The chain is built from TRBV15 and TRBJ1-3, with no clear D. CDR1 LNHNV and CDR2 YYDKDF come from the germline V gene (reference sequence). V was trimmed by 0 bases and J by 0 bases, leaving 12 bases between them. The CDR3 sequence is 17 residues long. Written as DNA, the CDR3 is TGTGCCACCAGCAGAGATCTACCGGGGTACTCTGGAAACACCATATATTTT. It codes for CATSRDLPGYSGNTIYF.

CDR3 nucleotide sequence: TGTGCCAGCAGCCCACCTTACGAGGATACTAGCGGGAGTTTTAATGAGCAGTTCTTC. Encoded protein: CASSPPYEDTSGSFNEQFF. V is TRBV13 and J is TRBJ2-1; the match to TRBD2 covers 11 bases. J gave up 7 bases and V 5 bases, and 19 bases lay outside the gene matches. CDR1 and CDR2 (germline): PRHDT, FYEKMQ (reference sequence). This CDR3 is built from 19 residues.

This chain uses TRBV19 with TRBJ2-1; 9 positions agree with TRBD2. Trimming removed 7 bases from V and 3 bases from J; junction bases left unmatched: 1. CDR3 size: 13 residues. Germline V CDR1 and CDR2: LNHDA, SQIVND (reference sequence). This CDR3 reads CASNSGGYNEQFF. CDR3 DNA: TGTGCCAGTAATAGCGGGGGCTACAATGAGCAGTTCTTC.

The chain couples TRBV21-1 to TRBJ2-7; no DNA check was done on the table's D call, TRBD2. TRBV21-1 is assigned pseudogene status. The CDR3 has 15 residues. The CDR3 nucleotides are TGTGCCAGCAGCGCGAGGGGCGGGAGTGCCTACGAGCAGTACTTC. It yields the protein CASSARGGSAYEQYF.